The 14 T cell receptor beta chains presented below share a single source sample, sequenced in a study of patients and donors after allogeneic stem cell transplantation. Each CDR3 protein gets one entry after TCRdb re-called the RT-PCR reads with MiXCR. The table shows approximately 150,000 distinct CDR3 sequences, with 30% to 45% occurring only once. Sequences were obtained from blood, either unsorted or a sorted T cell fraction (not recorded which). Receptor source: a human donor who was either an allogeneic HSCT recipient or a stem cell or donor lymphocyte infusion donor (not recorded which). It is not recorded whose cells these are; they may come from a transplant donor.

The rearrangement links TRBV29-1 to TRBJ1-1, with 11 bases aligning to TRBD1. Germline V lookup: CDR1 SQVTM, CDR2 ANQGSEA. J was trimmed by 8 bases and V by 6 bases; bases with no gene match: 11. The CDR3 consists of 14 residues. This CDR3 is CSVRGQGALLEAFF. The CDR3 bases are TGCAGCGTCCGAGGACAGGGGGCTTTACTCGAAGCTTTCTTT.

This clonotype was seen only a few times. The V and J genes are TRBV2 and TRBJ1-6; D is possibly TRBD1 (5 bases). V dropped 5 bases and J dropped 6 bases, with 11 bases sitting between them. From germline, CDR1 is SNHLY and CDR2 FYNNEI. The CDR3 length is 14 residues. The CDR3, as DNA: TGTGCCAGCAGTTCCTCCGGGGGTAATTCACCCCTCCACTTT. It specifies CASSSSGGNSPLHF.

In its sample, this clonotype was seen a few times. The chain has TRBV4-2 and TRBJ1-2; perhaps TRBD1 as D (6 bases). Trimming cost V 1 base and J 1 base, with 13 bases left between them. Looked up from germline, CDR1 is LGHNA and CDR2 is YNFKEQ. The CDR3 contains 16 residues. CDR3 nucleotide sequence: TGTGCCAGCAGCCAAGCCCTGGACAGCCTTAACTATGGCTACACCTTC. As protein: CASSQALDSLNYGYTF.

The genes are TRBV7-8 and TRBJ1-1; D is unresolved. This CDR3 comprises 15 residues. Germline assignment: CDR1 SGHVS and CDR2 FQNEAQ. Trimming stripped 4 bases from V and 6 bases from J, with 18 bases between. CDR3 coding DNA: TGTGCCAGCAGCTCATGGTCGAGTAGTGAGGCTGAAGCTTTCTTT. It is translated as CASSSWSSSEAEAFF.

This chain links TRBV4-2 with TRBJ2-1; D may correspond to TRBD1 or TRBD2 (6 bases each). Germline CDR1 LGHNA, CDR2 YNFKEQ. V was cut by 1 base and J by 1 base, with 11 bases left in between. This CDR3 comprises 16 residues. The CDR3 sequence is CASSQVGGGSYNEQFF. In DNA, the CDR3 is TGTGCCAGCAGCCAAGTCGGGGGCGGTTCCTACAATGAGCAGTTCTTC.

J is TRBJ1-3 and V is TRBV12-3 or TRBV12-4; D might be TRBD1 (5 bases). The germline V and J ends were trimmed by 5 bases and 4 bases, with 9 bases remaining between them. The CDR3 extends over 13 amino acids. The CDR3 region is CASSPRGGNTIYF. Here the CDR3 DNA reads TGTGCCAGCAGTCCCCGGGGGGGAAACACCATATATTTT.

A few counts support this clonotype. The J gene is TRBJ1-5, the V gene TRBV28, with a possible D match to TRBD1 (5 bases). The V and J ends lost 3 bases and 3 bases respectively, with 6 bases between them. The germline CDR1 and CDR2 sequences are MDHEN and SYDVKM. This CDR3 has 13 amino acids. For the CDR3, the DNA is TGTGCCAGCAGTTTCGGACACAATCAGCCCCAGCATTTT. This encodes CASSFGHNQPQHF.

This chain uses TRBV27 with TRBJ2-7, with 7 bases lining up with TRBD1. This CDR3 is built from 13 residues. V shed 6 bases, J shed 5 bases, and the junction held 7 bases outside the gene matches. Germline V lookup: CDR1 MNHEY, CDR2 SMNVEV (reference sequence). DNA for the CDR3: TGTGCCAGCAGGCGAGACAGGGCCCACGAGCAGTACGTC. Protein sequence: CASRRDRAHEQYV.

The chain is built from TRBV12-3 or TRBV12-4 and TRBJ2-5, with 7 bases lining up with TRBD1. V shed 5 bases and J 5 bases; nucleotides not matched to a gene: 17. The length of the CDR3 is 17 residues. The CDR3 protein is CASSPLTGALGPETQYF. The CDR3 nucleotides are TGTGCCAGCAGTCCCCTCACAGGGGCTTTGGGTCCGGAGACCCAGTACTTC.

The CDR3 nucleotides read TGTGCCAGCAGCTCTGGACGGTACAATGAGCAGTTCTTC. This codes for CASSSGRYNEQFF. The chain links TRBV7-9 to TRBJ2-1; D is ambiguous. With 4 bases removed from V and 4 bases from J, the gap between germline ends came to 8 bases. Germline V gene data show CDR1 as SEHNR and CDR2 as FQNEAQ (reference sequence). The CDR3 covers 13 residues.

The chain uses TRBV27 and TRBJ2-5, with TRBD1 matching 7 bases. The ends lost 4 bases at V and 2 bases at J; junction bases unmatched: 7. Germline CDR1 MNHEY, CDR2 SMNVEV (reference sequence). The CDR3 spans 15 residues. The CDR3 nucleotides are TGTGCCAGCAGTTCGGGGACAGTCATGCAAGAGACCCAGTACTTC. Translating gives CASSSGTVMQETQYF.

The chain has TRBV6-5 and TRBJ2-1, with D perhaps matching TRBD2 (6 bases). Germline V CDR1 and CDR2: MNHEY, SVGAGI. The CDR3 totals 16 residues. V lost 2 bases to trimming and J lost 1 base, with 12 bases between them. Here the CDR3 reads CASSYGGTGSYNEQFF. In nucleotides, the CDR3 is TGTGCCAGCAGTTACGGGGGGACTGGGTCCTACAATGAGCAGTTCTTC.

The CDR3 nucleotides read TGCAGCGTTGACCTCCTCGGGTGGACTGAAGCTTTCTTT. It specifies CSVDLLGWTEAFF. This chain uses TRBV29-1 with TRBJ1-1, with D hard to call. This CDR3 spans 13 amino acids. Germline loops: CDR1 SQVTM, CDR2 ANQGSEA. With 3 bases removed from V and 5 bases from J, the gap between germline ends came to 13 bases.

This chain links TRBV3-1 with TRBJ1-3; D is undetermined. The V end was cut by 0 bases, the J end by 7 bases, with 7 bases between. This CDR3 contains 13 residues. The germline CDR1 and CDR2 sequences are LGHDT and YNNKEL (reference sequence). DNA for the CDR3: TGTGCCAGCAGCCAAGATTCAGCCAACACCATATATTTT. This gives the protein CASSQDSANTIYF.